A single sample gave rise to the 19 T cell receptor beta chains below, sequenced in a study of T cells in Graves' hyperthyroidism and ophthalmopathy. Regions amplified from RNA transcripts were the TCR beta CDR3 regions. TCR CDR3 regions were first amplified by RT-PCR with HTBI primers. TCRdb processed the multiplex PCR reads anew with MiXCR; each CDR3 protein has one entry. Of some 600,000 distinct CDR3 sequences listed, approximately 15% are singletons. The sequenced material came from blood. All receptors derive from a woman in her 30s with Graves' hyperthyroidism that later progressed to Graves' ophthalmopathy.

DNA of the CDR3: TGTGCCACCAGTGAGCACAACGACAGGGAGGATACGCAGTATTTT. It is translated as CATSEHNDREDTQYF. V and J are TRBV24-1 and TRBJ2-3, with TRBD1 matching over 7 bases. The CDR3 sequence is 15 residues long. V shed 4 bases, J shed 6 bases, and the junction held 9 bases outside the gene matches. CDR1 is KGHDR and CDR2 is SFDVKD in the germline V gene.

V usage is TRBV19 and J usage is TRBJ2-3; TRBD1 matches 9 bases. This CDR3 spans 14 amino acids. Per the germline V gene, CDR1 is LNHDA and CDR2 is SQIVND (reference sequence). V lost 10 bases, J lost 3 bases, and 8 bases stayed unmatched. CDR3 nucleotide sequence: TGTGCCACCCAGGACAGGGGAAGTACAGATACGCAGTATTTT. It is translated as CATQDRGSTDTQYF.

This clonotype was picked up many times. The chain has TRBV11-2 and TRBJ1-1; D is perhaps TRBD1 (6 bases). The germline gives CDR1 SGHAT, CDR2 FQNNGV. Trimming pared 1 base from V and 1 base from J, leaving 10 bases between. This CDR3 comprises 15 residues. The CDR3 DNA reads TGTGCCAGCAGCTTAGTCCCGGACAGGAACACTGAAGCTTTCTTT. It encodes CASSLVPDRNTEAFF. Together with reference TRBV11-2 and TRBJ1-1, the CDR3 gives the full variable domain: EAGVAQSPRYKIIEKRQSVAFWCNPISGHATLYWYQQILGQGPKLLIQFQNNGVVDDSQLPKDRFSAERLKGVDSTLKIQPAKLEDSAVYLCASSLVPDRNTEAFFGQGTRLTVV.

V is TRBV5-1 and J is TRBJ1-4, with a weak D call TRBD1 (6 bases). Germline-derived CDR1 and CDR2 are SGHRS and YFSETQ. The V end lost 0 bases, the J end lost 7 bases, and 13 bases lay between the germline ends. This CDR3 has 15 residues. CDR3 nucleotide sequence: TGCGCCAGCAGCTTGGGCGGGGAAGGGGGTGAAAAACTGTTTTTT. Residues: CASSLGGEGGEKLFF.

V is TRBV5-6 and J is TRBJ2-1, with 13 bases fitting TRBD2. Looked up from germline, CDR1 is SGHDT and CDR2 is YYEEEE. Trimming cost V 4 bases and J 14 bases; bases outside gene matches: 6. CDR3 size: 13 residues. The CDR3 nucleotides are TGTGCCAGCAGCCTGGGACTAGCGGGACGTGAGTTCTTC. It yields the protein CASSLGLAGREFF.

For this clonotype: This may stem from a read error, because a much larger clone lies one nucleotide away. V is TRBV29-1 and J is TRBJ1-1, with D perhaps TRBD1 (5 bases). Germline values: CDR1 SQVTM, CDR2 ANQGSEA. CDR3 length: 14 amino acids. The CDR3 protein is CSVKVQGLNTGAFF. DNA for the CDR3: TGCAGCGTGAAGGTGCAGGGTTTGAACACTGGAGCTTTCTTT.

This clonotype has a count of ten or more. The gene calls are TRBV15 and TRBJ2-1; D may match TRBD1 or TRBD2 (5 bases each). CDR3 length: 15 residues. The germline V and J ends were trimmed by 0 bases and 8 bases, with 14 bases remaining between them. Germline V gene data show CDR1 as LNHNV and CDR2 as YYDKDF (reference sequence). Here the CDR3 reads CATSRDMGPHHEQFF. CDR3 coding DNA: TGTGCCACCAGCAGAGATATGGGACCCCACCATGAGCAGTTCTTC.

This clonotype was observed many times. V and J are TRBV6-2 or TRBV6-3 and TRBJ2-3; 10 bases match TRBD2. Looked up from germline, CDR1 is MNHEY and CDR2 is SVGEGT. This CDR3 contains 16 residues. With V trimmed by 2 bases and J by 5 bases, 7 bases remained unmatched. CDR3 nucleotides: TGTGCCAGCAGTTACGGGGGTAGCGGGAGGTTAGATACGCAGTATTTT. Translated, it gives CASSYGGSGRLDTQYF.

The CDR3: CASRTTGSLASGANVLTF. The CDR3 DNA reads as TGTGCCAGCCGCACCACAGGGAGTTTAGCCTCTGGGGCCAACGTCCTGACTTTC. The rearrangement links TRBV2 to TRBJ2-6; D is perhaps TRBD1 (6 bases). V lost 8 bases to trimming and J lost 0 bases, with 20 bases between them. Germline CDR1 SNHLY, CDR2 FYNNEI. This CDR3 contains 18 residues.

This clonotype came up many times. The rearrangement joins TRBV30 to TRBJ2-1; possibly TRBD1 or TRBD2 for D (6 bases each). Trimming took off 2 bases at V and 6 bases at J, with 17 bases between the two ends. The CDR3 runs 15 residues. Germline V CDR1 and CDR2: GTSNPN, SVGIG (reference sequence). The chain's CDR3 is CAWSLGGLGLNEQFF. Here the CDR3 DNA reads TGTGCCTGGAGTCTAGGGGGACTGGGTCTCAATGAGCAGTTCTTC.

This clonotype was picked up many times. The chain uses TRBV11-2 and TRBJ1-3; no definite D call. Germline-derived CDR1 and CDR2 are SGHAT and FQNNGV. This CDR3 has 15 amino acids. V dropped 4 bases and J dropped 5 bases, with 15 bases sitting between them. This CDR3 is CASSSSPRGRNTIYF. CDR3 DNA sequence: TGTGCCAGCAGCTCCTCTCCCCGGGGAAGAAACACCATATATTTT.

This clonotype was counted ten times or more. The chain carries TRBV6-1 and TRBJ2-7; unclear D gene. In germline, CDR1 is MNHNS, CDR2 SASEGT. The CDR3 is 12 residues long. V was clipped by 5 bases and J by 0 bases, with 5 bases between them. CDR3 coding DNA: TGTGCCAGCAGTATATTCTCCTACGAGCAGTACTTC. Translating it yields CASSIFSYEQYF.

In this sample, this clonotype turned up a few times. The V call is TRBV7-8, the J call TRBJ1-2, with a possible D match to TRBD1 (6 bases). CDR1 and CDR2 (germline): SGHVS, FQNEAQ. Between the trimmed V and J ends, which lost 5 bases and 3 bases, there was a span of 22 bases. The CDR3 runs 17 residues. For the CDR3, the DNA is TGTGCCAGCAGCCGTATGCCACAAGGGGGGTCCGACTATGGCTACACCTTC. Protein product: CASSRMPQGGSDYGYTF.

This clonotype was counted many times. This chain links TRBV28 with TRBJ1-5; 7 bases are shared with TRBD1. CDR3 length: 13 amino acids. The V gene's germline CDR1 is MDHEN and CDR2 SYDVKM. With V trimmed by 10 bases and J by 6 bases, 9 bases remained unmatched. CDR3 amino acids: CATGQARVQPQHF. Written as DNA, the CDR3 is TGTGCCACCGGACAGGCAAGGGTTCAGCCCCAGCATTTT.

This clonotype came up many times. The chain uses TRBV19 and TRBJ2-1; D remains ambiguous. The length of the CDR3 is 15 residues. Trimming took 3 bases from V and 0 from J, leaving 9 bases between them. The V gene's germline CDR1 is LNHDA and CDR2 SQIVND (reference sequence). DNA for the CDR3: TGTGCCAGTAGTATTGGACCGGGCTCCTACAATGAGCAGTTCTTC. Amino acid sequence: CASSIGPGSYNEQFF. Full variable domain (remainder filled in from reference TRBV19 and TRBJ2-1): DGGITQSPKYLFRKEGQNVTLSCEQNLNHDAMYWYRQDPGQGLRLIYYSQIVNDFQKGDIAEGYSVSREKKESFPLTVTSAQKNPTAFYLCASSIGPGSYNEQFFGPGTRLTVL.

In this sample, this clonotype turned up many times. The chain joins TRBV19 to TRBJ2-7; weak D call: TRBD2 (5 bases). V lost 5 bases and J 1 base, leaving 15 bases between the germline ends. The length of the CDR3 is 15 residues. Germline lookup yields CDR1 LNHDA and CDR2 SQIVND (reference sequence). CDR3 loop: CASSRETIGSYEQYF. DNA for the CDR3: TGTGCCAGTAGTCGGGAAACGATTGGGTCCTACGAGCAGTACTTC.

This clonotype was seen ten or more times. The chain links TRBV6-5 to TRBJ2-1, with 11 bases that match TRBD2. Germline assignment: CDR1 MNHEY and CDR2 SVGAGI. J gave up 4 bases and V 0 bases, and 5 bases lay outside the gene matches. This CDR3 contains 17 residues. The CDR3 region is CASSYSKLAGAYNEQFF. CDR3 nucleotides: TGTGCCAGCAGTTACTCGAAACTAGCGGGAGCTTACAATGAGCAGTTCTTC.

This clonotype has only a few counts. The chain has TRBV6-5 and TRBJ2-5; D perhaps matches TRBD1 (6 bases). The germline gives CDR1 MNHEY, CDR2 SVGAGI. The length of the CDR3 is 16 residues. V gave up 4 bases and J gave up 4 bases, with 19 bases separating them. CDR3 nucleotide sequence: TGTGCCAGCAGTTTAACAGGGACGAAACGGGGAGAGACCCAGTACTTC. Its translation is CASSLTGTKRGETQYF.

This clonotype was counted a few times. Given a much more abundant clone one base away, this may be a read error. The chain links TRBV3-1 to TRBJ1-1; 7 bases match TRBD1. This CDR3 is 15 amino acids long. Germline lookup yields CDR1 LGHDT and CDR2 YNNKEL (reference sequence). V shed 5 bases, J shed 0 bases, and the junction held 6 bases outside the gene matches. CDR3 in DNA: TGTGCCAGCAGCAACTCGGGACAGCTGAACACTGAAGCTTTCTTT. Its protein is CASSNSGQLNTEAFF.